Listed below are T cell receptor beta chains from one sample, sequenced in a study of cytomegalovirus exposure and HLA in healthy donors. Only in-frame clones appear in the TCRdb table, and some are missing; sequencing was by immunoSEQ multiplex PCR. The sample comprises 100,000 or so clones, about 88% of which are singletons, and 3% to 4% rests with the top ten. The sample was PBMCs. The receptor set was obtained from a young woman in good health and CMV-seropositive. Both conserved end residues are part of each CDR3. The D gene is left open where the match is weak. For some rows the clone size is stated as once, few or many, or as a class when expanded; others skip it.

TRBJ1-5 NA TRBV2 NA CATASYSNQPQHF TGTGCCACCGCCTCCTATAGCAATCAGCCCCAGCATTTT
TRBJ1-2 NA TRBV6-1 TRBD1 CASSDRGTAKTGYTF TGTGCCAGCAGTGACAGGGGGACAGCCAAAACGGGCTACACCTTC
TRBJ1-5 NA TRBV27 TRBD1 CASSLGTGVNQPQHF TGTGCCAGCAGTTTAGGGACAGGGGTTAATCAGCCCCAGCATTTT
TRBJ2-5 NA TRBV27 NA CASSRETQYF TGTGCCAGCAGCCGAGAGACCCAGTACTTC
TRBJ2-1 NA TRBV5-4 TRBD1 CASSVGTELNEQFF TGTGCATCCAGCGTCGGGACAGAGCTAAATGAGCAGTTCTTC
TRBJ1-1 NA TRBV19 NA CASSIDRDTEAFF TGTGCCAGTAGTATAGATCGGGACACTGAAGCTTTCTTT
TRBJ1-5 NA TRBV27 NA CASSAHSGPQHF TGTGCCAGCAGTGCCCACTCAGGGCCCCAGCATTTT
TRBJ2-2 NA TRBV7-7 NA CASSRTRAGNTGELFF TGTGCTAGCAGCCGGACCAGGGCTGGGAACACCGGGGAGCTGTTTTTT
TRBJ2-2 few TRBV2 NA CATEQDALGTGELFF TGTGCCACCGAACAGGACGCGCTGGGCACCGGGGAGCTGTTTTTT
TRBJ1-2 NA TRBV6-1 NA CASSESFNYGYTF TGTGCCAGCAGTGAATCCTTTAACTATGGCTACACCTTC
TRBJ2-3 NA TRBV6-6 NA CASSYSGQGSSGTQYF TGTGCCAGCAGTTACTCGGGGCAGGGATCCTCAGGTACGCAGTATTTT
TRBJ2-7 NA TRBV5-5 TRBD2 CASSLEAGGTFSSSYEQYF TGTGCCAGCAGCTTGGAAGCGGGGGGCACCTTCTCGAGCTCCTACGAGCAGTACTTC
TRBJ1-1 NA TRBV19 NA CASSPRGNMNTEAFF TGTGCCAGTAGTCCTAGGGGAAACATGAACACTGAAGCTTTCTTT
TRBJ2-7 NA TRBV13 NA CASSLGVQGTYEQYF TGTGCCAGCAGCTTAGGCGTCCAGGGAACCTACGAGCAGTACTTC
TRBJ1-2 NA TRBV14 NA CASSQEHRKGRLYGYTF TGTGCCAGCAGCCAAGAACACCGGAAGGGAAGACTATATGGCTACACCTTC
TRBJ1-2 NA TRBV19 TRBD1 CASTLTGVNYGYTF TGTGCCAGTACCCTTACAGGGGTTAACTATGGCTACACCTTC
TRBJ2-5 NA TRBV11-3 NA CASSLAWEPSETQYF TGTGCCAGCAGCTTAGCGTGGGAGCCGTCGGAGACCCAGTACTTC
TRBJ1-5 NA TRBV19 TRBD1 CASTTGTGQPQHF TGTGCCAGCACGACAGGGACGGGCCAGCCCCAGCATTTT
TRBJ1-1 NA TRBV30 TRBD1 CAWTAGGTEAFF TGTGCCTGGACTGCAGGGGGCACTGAAGCTTTCTTT
TRBJ1-2 NA TRBV7-3 NA CASSFEGRYGYTF TGTGCCAGCAGCTTTGAGGGCCGCTATGGCTACACCTTC
TRBJ2-5 NA TRBV7-2 NA CASGGKGKTQYF TGTGCCAGCGGGGGGAAGGGGAAGACCCAGTACTTC
TRBJ2-7 NA TRBV7-3 NA CANRVTTYEQYF TGTGCCAACCGGGTAACCACCTACGAGCAGTACTTC
TRBJ2-2 NA TRBV7-9 TRBD1 CASSLVPGQGFFRELFF TGTGCCAGCAGCTTAGTACCGGGACAGGGGTTTTTCCGGGAGCTGTTTTTT
TRBJ2-3 NA TRBV10-3 TRBD2 CAIIEERGGPDTQYF TGTGCCATCATCGAGGAGCGGGGGGGCCCGGATACGCAGTATTTT
TRBJ2-1 NA TRBV18 NA CASSHRDKSYNEQFF TGTGCCAGCTCACACCGGGACAAATCGTACAATGAGCAGTTCTTC
TRBJ1-1 NA TRBV4-1 NA CASSQEGRETEAFF TGCGCCAGCAGCCAAGAGGGGAGAGAGACTGAAGCTTTCTTT
TRBJ2-1 NA TRBV5-1 NA CASSIEQGHEQFF TGCGCCAGCAGCATTGAACAGGGTCATGAGCAGTTCTTC
TRBJ1-1 NA TRBV6-5 NA CASSFLWTGGNTEAFF NA
TRBJ1-2 NA TRBV2 NA CASSDREMYGYTF TGTGCCAGCAGTGACAGGGAAATGTATGGCTACACCTTC
TRBJ1-1 NA TRBV28 NA CASSFPLSHGLLNTEAFF TGTGCCAGCAGTTTCCCACTCTCACACGGACTCCTGAACACTGAAGCTTTCTTT
TRBJ1-2 NA TRBV6-6 NA CASSETGYGYTF TGTGCCAGCAGTGAGACAGGCTATGGCTACACCTTC
TRBJ2-3 NA TRBV5-1 TRBD2 CASSLAGGLNTDTQYF TGCGCCAGCAGCCTAGCGGGAGGGCTAAACACAGATACGCAGTATTTT
TRBJ1-1 NA TRBV7-9 TRBD1 CASSHYRGRAEAFF TGTGCCAGCAGCCACTACAGGGGGCGAGCTGAAGCTTTCTTT
TRBJ1-6 NA TRBV28 TRBD1 CASSGDRGNNSPLHF TGTGCCAGCAGTGGAGACAGGGGCAATAATTCACCCCTCCACTTT
TRBJ2-7 NA TRBV4-2 TRBD2 CASSQLALTGGSYEQYF TGTGCCAGCAGCCAACTTGCCCTTACGGGGGGGAGCTACGAGCAGTACTTC
TRBJ1-6 NA TRBV5-1 NA CASSFTAGDNSPLHF TGCGCCAGCAGCTTTACAGCAGGGGATAATTCACCCCTCCACTTT
TRBJ2-1 few TRBV5-1 TRBD2 CASRNSGGYNEQFF TGCGCCAGCAGGAATAGCGGGGGGTACAATGAGCAGTTCTTC
TRBJ1-1 NA TRBV18 TRBD1 CASSQQGTMNTEAFF TGTGCCAGCTCACAACAGGGGACCATGAACACTGAAGCTTTCTTT
TRBJ1-1 NA TRBV6-6 NA CASSLDWRANTEAFF TGTGCCAGCAGCCTCGATTGGAGGGCGAACACTGAAGCTTTCTTT
TRBJ2-7 NA TRBV27 TRBD2 CASSLSPHALAGVPYEQYF TGTGCCAGCAGTTTATCCCCACACGCTCTAGCGGGAGTCCCCTACGAGCAGTACTTC
TRBJ2-2 NA TRBV21-1 NA CASSPKMPGLAGGPTGELFF TGTGCCAGCAGCCCGAAGATGCCCGGACTAGCGGGGGGGCCGACCGGGGAGCTGTTTTTT
TRBJ2-5 NA TRBV5-1 TRBD1 CASSLEQGAGQTQYF TGCGCCAGCAGCTTGGAACAGGGGGCCGGTCAGACCCAGTACTTC
TRBJ2-7 once TRBV5-1 NA CASSVAGTSYEQYF TGCGCCAGCAGCGTGGCCGGGACTTCCTACGAGCAGTACTTC
TRBJ1-2 NA TRBV4-1 TRBD1 CASSQETGDYGYTF TGCGCCAGCAGCCAAGAGACAGGGGACTATGGCTACACCTTC
TRBJ2-7 NA TRBV10-3 NA CAIGLAYEQYF TGTGCCATCGGCCTCGCCTACGAGCAGTACTTC
TRBJ2-6 NA TRBV4-3 NA CASSQDPISGANVLTF TGCGCCAGCAGCCAAGACCCCATCTCTGGGGCCAACGTCCTGACTTTC
TRBJ1-4 NA TRBV10-1 TRBD1 CAIGQVEKLFF TGCGCCATCGGACAGGTAGAAAAACTGTTTTTT
TRBJ2-7 NA TRBV27 NA CASSLQGFGSYEQYF TGTGCCAGCAGTCTTCAGGGATTCGGGTCCTACGAGCAGTACTTC
TRBJ1-1 NA TRBV10-2 TRBD1 CASSQLSGTGVNTEAFF TGCGCCAGCAGTCAACTATCCGGGACAGGGGTGAACACTGAAGCTTTCTTT
TRBJ2-2 once TRBV18 NA CASSPRTGMAGELFF TGTGCCAGCTCACCAAGAACAGGGATGGCCGGGGAGCTGTTTTTT
TRBJ2-2 NA TRBV5-8 NA CASSLVGQSNTGELFF TGTGCCAGCAGCTTAGTTGGACAGAGCAACACCGGGGAGCTGTTTTTT
TRBJ1-1 NA TRBV4-1 TRBD1 CASSPWTGGSMNTEAFF TGCGCCAGCAGCCCATGGACAGGGGGCAGTATGAACACTGAAGCTTTCTTT
TRBJ2-3 NA TRBV5-1 TRBD2 CASSLELAGVSDTQYF TGCGCCAGCAGCTTGGAGCTAGCGGGAGTCTCAGATACGCAGTATTTT
TRBJ2-2 NA TRBV7-7 NA CASSLEEGPGELFF TGTGCCAGCAGCTTAGAGGAGGGCCCCGGGGAGCTGTTTTTT
TRBJ1-3 NA TRBV18 NA CASSPMDNSGNTIYF TGTGCCAGCTCACCGATGGACAACTCTGGAAACACCATATATTTT
TRBJ1-1 NA TRBV6-1 NA CASSERTEAFF TGTGCCAGCAGTGAACGGACTGAAGCTTTCTTT
TRBJ2-5 NA TRBV11-2 TRBD1 CASSLSDRRETQYF TGTGCCAGCAGCTTATCGGACAGGAGGGAGACCCAGTACTTC
TRBJ2-7 NA TRBV11-2 TRBD1 CASSLDRGYEQYF TGTGCCAGCAGCCTCGACAGGGGCTACGAGCAGTACTTC